This paragraph covers one T cell receptor (beta chain) sequence. Its cognate antigen is unknown. In the PCR, 60 Vbeta and 13 Jbeta primers were used. Profiling relied on immunoSEQ multiplex PCR, and the TCRdb table lists in-frame clones only, not all of them. This table lists under 35,000 clones. This record comes from a study of cytomegalovirus exposure and HLA in healthy donors. The CDR3 is 13 amino acids. Germline CDR1 and CDR2: SEHNR and FQNEAQ (reference sequence). Trimming took off 6 bases at V and 2 bases at J, with 10 bases between the two ends. Study observations and caveats: Later on, analysis showed that most CMV-associated TCR beta chains appeared to be HLA-restricted.

The chain couples TRBV7-9 to TRBJ1-1; D unclear. This clonotype was sampled from a man in his thirties or forties in good health and CMV-seronegative. Sequencing was performed on PBMCs. Written as DNA, the CDR3 is TGTGCCAGCAGAGACACGGCCAACACTGAAGCTTTCTTT. This codes for CASRDTANTEAFF.